The rows below give T cell receptor beta chains drawn from one sample of a study of regulatory dendritic cells for organ transplantation. Method: immunoSEQ multiplex PCR; TCRdb's copy keeps in-frame clones and lacks some. The table lists some 29,000 clones, about 75% of them singletons, with around 2.3% in the top ten. Input material: memory CD4+ T cells from blood. The receptors shown here come from a human donor in good health. The CDR3 runs from the conserved cysteine through the conserved F or W. The D gene is left open where the match is weak. Clone size appears in some rows only: once, few, many, or a class for an expanded clone.

J | V | size | D | CDR3 | DNA
TRBJ1-5 | TRBV11-2 | once | NA | CASSLDSNQPQHF | TGTGCCAGCAGCTTAGATTCGAATCAGCCCCAGCATTTT
TRBJ2-7 | TRBV28 | NA | TRBD1 | CASSPWTGGWEQYF | TGTGCCAGCAGTCCATGGACAGGGGGCTGGGAGCAGTACTTC
TRBJ1-4 | TRBV2 | NA | NA | CASSELRPPEKLFF | TGTGCCAGCAGTGAATTGCGGCCACCGGAAAAACTGTTTTTT
TRBJ1-1 | TRBV10-3 | NA | NA | CAISERGSNTEAFF | TGTGCCATCAGTGAACGGGGTTCGAACACTGAAGCTTTCTTT
TRBJ1-2 | TRBV28 | NA | TRBD1 | CASSLLRQGSAPSYGYTF | TGTGCCAGCAGTTTACTTCGACAGGGGTCGGCCCCTTCATATGGCTACACCTTC
TRBJ2-2 | TRBV27 | NA | NA | CASSFRGPNTGELFF | TGTGCCAGCAGTTTTAGGGGCCCGAACACCGGGGAGCTGTTTTTT
TRBJ2-7 | TRBV10-2 | few | TRBD1 | CASSYRQGRRNEQYF | TGCGCCAGCAGTTACCGACAGGGGAGGAGAAACGAGCAGTACTTC
TRBJ2-5 | TRBV2 | once | TRBD2 | CASTPGLAGGAQETQYF | TGTGCCAGCACCCCGGGACTAGCGGGGGGTGCCCAAGAGACCCAGTACTTC
TRBJ1-1 | TRBV7-2 | NA | NA | CASSYRTSRVTEAFF | TGTGCCAGCAGCTACCGGACCTCGAGGGTCACTGAAGCTTTCTTT
TRBJ2-7 | TRBV19 | NA | TRBD1 | CASSSQTGYYEQYF | TGTGCCAGTAGTTCACAGACAGGGTACTACGAGCAGTACTTC
TRBJ1-2 | TRBV29-1 | few | TRBD1 | CSVGQGARGYTF | TGCAGCGTTGGACAGGGGGCTCGAGGCTACACCTTC
TRBJ2-7 | TRBV14 | NA | NA | CASSWGAKYEQYF | TGTGCCAGCAGTTGGGGGGCGAAGTACGAGCAGTACTTC
TRBJ1-2 | TRBV19 | NA | NA | CASTLGAGPNYGYTF | TGTGCCAGTACCCTCGGGGCAGGCCCTAACTATGGCTACACCTTC
TRBJ2-3 | TRBV10-3 | NA | NA | CAQGSADTQYF | TGTGCCCAGGGGAGCGCAGATACGCAGTATTTT
TRBJ1-1 | TRBV5-1 | NA | TRBD1 | CASSSQGAGNTEAFF | TGCGCCAGCAGTTCTCAGGGGGCAGGAAACACTGAAGCTTTCTTT
TRBJ2-3 | TRBV29-1 | NA | NA | CSGGGRTDTQYF | TGCAGCGGAGGGGGGCGCACAGATACGCAGTATTTT
TRBJ2-7 | TRBV9 | NA | NA | CASSVTPSSEYEQYF | TGTGCCAGCAGCGTCACACCTTCCTCAGAGTACGAGCAGTACTTC
TRBJ2-5 | TRBV10-3 | once | TRBD1 | CAIRATGGETQYF | TGTGCCATCAGAGCCACAGGGGGGGAGACCCAGTACTTC
TRBJ1-1 | TRBV2 | NA | NA | CASSRGENTEAFF | TGTGCCAGCAGCCGGGGGGAGAACACTGAAGCTTTCTTT
TRBJ2-3 | TRBV6-4 | NA | NA | CASSASSTDTQYF | TGTGCCAGCAGTGCTAGCAGCACAGATACGCAGTATTTT
TRBJ2-4 | TRBV18 | once | TRBD1 | CASSLPTADRGGTKNIQYF | TGTGCCAGCTCGCTCCCTACCGCTGACAGGGGGGGAACCAAAAACATTCAGTACTTC
TRBJ1-1 | TRBV6-5 | NA | NA | CASSYQSTAEAFF | TGTGCCAGCAGTTATCAATCAACAGCGGAAGCTTTCTTT
TRBJ2-6 | TRBV28 | NA | NA | CASSSWGLSGANVLTF | TGTGCCAGCAGTTCATGGGGACTCTCTGGGGCCAACGTCCTGACTTTC
TRBJ1-5 | TRBV19 | NA | NA | CASSIKFGLNQPQHF | TGTGCCAGTAGTATTAAATTCGGACTTAATCAGCCCCAGCATTTT
TRBJ2-1 | TRBV7-9 | NA | NA | CASSTSLGLDEQFF | TGTGCCAGCAGCACGTCCCTAGGACTCGATGAGCAGTTCTTC
TRBJ2-7 | TRBV18 | NA | TRBD1 | CASSPRQGYVREQYF | TGTGCCAGCTCACCTAGACAGGGTTACGTGCGCGAGCAGTACTTC
TRBJ2-4 | TRBV5-1 | once | TRBD1 | CASSMGQGKNIQYF | TGCGCCAGCAGCATGGGACAGGGAAAAAACATTCAGTACTTC
TRBJ1-1 | TRBV15 | NA | NA | CATSRDPRTANTEAFF | TGTGCCACCAGCAGAGATCCGAGGACGGCGAACACTGAAGCTTTCTTT
TRBJ2-7 | TRBV11-2 | NA | NA | CASSLLLGFEREQYF | TGTGCCAGCAGCTTACTCTTAGGGTTTGAGCGCGAGCAGTACTTC
TRBJ2-1 | TRBV19 | NA | TRBD2 | CATRREGLLGGQFF | TGTGCCACCCGACGGGAGGGCCTTTTGGGGGGGCAGTTCTTC
TRBJ2-3 | TRBV27 | once | TRBD1 | CASSLRQGYTDTQYF | TGTGCCAGCAGTCTACGACAGGGTTACACAGATACGCAGTATTTT
TRBJ2-7 | TRBV12-1 | once | NA | CASSTDGTETYEQYF | TGTGCCAGCAGCACGGACGGGACGGAGACCTACGAGCAGTACTTC
TRBJ2-5 | TRBV5-6 | NA | NA | CASIPWGRGGEGTQYF | TGTGCCAGCATCCCTTGGGGCAGGGGTGGCGAGGGGACCCAGTACTTC
TRBJ1-2 | TRBV30 | NA | NA | CACGRNLGGYTF | TGTGCCTGCGGACGGAACCTAGGGGGCTACACCTTC
TRBJ2-2 | TRBV5-1 | NA | NA | CASSLGQGGTGELFF | TGCGCCAGCAGCTTGGGACAGGGAGGCACCGGGGAGCTGTTTTTT
TRBJ1-2 | TRBV28 | NA | NA | CASSLRADYNGYTF | TGTGCCAGCAGTTTAAGGGCAGACTATAATGGCTACACCTTC
TRBJ1-1 | TRBV29-1 | NA | NA | CSVDTRGGAEAFF | TGCAGCGTTGATACGAGGGGTGGTGCTGAAGCTTTCTTT
TRBJ1-4 | TRBV2 | NA | NA | CASRWGLTRDVHEKLFF | TGTGCCAGCAGATGGGGCCTTACCCGGGATGTTCATGAAAAACTGTTTTTT
TRBJ2-3 | TRBV28 | NA | TRBD1 | CASTPLDRVHSTQYF | TGTGCCAGCACCCCCCTAGACAGGGTTCATAGTACGCAGTATTTT
TRBJ1-1 | TRBV29-1 | NA | TRBD1 | CSGGQGAAALAFF | TGCAGCGGCGGACAGGGGGCGGCAGCTCTAGCTTTCTTT
TRBJ2-7 | TRBV13 | NA | NA | CASSRAKKTDSFSYEQYF | TGTGCCAGCAGCCGGGCCAAGAAAACGGACAGTTTCTCCTACGAGCAGTACTTC
TRBJ2-7 | TRBV5-6 | NA | NA | CASNSYRYEQYF | TGTGCCAGCAACTCCTATAGGTACGAGCAGTACTTC
TRBJ2-5 | TRBV15 | NA | NA | CATSARLAAQETQYF | TGTGCCACCAGCGCGAGATTAGCGGCCCAAGAGACCCAGTACTTC
TRBJ2-1 | TRBV7-3 | NA | NA | CASSLKYSAQQFF | TGTGCCAGCAGCTTAAAGTACTCCGCTCAGCAGTTCTTC
TRBJ2-4 | TRBV19 | NA | TRBD2 | CASSIGTRGNIQYF | TGTGCCAGTAGTATCGGGACTAGGGGAAACATTCAGTACTTC
TRBJ2-1 | TRBV2 | NA | TRBD1 | CASVTGTGLNEQFF | TGTGCCAGCGTAACCGGGACAGGGCTCAATGAGCAGTTCTTC
TRBJ2-1 | TRBV5-4 | NA | TRBD1 | CASSNRDREDNEQFF | TGTGCCAGCAGCAACCGGGACAGGGAAGACAATGAGCAGTTCTTC
TRBJ2-1 | TRBV10-2 | NA | NA | CASRRVRDEQFF | TGCGCCAGCAGGAGGGTACGCGATGAGCAGTTCTTC
TRBJ2-5 | TRBV30 | NA | TRBD2 | CAWSGGLAGETQYF | TGTGCCTGGAGTGGGGGACTAGCGGGGGAGACCCAGTACTTC
TRBJ1-1 | TRBV27 | NA | NA | CASSLNPLSGTEAFF | TGTGCCAGCAGTCTGAACCCTCTTAGCGGAACTGAAGCTTTCTTT
TRBJ1-2 | TRBV7-2 | NA | NA | CASSLEWVPNYGYTF | TGTGCCAGCAGCTTAGAATGGGTGCCTAACTATGGCTATACCTTC
TRBJ1-5 | TRBV19 | NA | NA | CASSIGSGGSNQPQHF | TGTGCCAGTAGTATTGGTTCGGGGGGAAGCAATCAGCCCCAGCATTTT
TRBJ2-2 | TRBV4-2 | NA | TRBD1 | CASSQVQGAGTGELFF | TGTGCCAGCAGCCAAGTCCAGGGGGCAGGCACCGGGGAGCTGTTTTTT
TRBJ1-1 | TRBV7-9 | few | NA | CASSLQGGNTEAFF | TGTGCCAGCAGCCTACAGGGTGGGAACACTGAAGCTTTCTTT
TRBJ1-1 | TRBV25-1 | NA | NA | CASRGIGGTEAFF | TGTGCCAGCAGGGGTATTGGGGGCACTGAAGCTTTCTTT
TRBJ1-2 | TRBV27 | NA | NA | CASSFVGGGYTF | TGTGCCAGCAGTTTTGTTGGAGGGGGCTACACCTTC
TRBJ1-2 | TRBV7-2 | NA | TRBD1 | CASSSRTGGGGGYTF | TGTGCCAGCAGTTCCCGCACAGGGGGCGGGGGTGGCTACACCTTC
TRBJ2-4 | TRBV18 | NA | NA | CASSNRIIIAKNIQYF | TGTGCCAGCTCAAACAGGATAATAATAGCCAAAAACATTCAGTACTTC
TRBJ1-4 | TRBV2 | NA | NA | CASSFGREELFF | TGTGCCAGCAGCTTCGGGCGTGAGGAACTGTTTTTT